This TCR beta chain was sequenced for a study of T-cell memory formation after mild COVID-19. Study at large: The study found TCR clusters largely donor specific. Study findings and constraints: Memory from before infection featured some responding clones, which suggests cross-reactive memory joined.

TCRdb re-analysed the 5' RACE reads in MiXCR, keeping a single row per CDR3 protein. This sample yields roughly 400,000 distinct CDR3 sequences, of which approximately 19% are seen a single time; 20% to 25% belongs to the top ten. As for this clonotype: The antigen is not known.

Sequencing input: PBMCs or a T cell subset sorted from them (not recorded which). The TCR comes from a man aged 18 to 30 who had mild COVID-19 (a few samples of this study predate the infection). Cell type and time point are not known.

The CDR3 DNA reads as TGTGCCAGCAGCTTATCGGGGGCCCTGTCCTACGAGCAGTACTTC. It specifies CASSLSGALSYEQYF. This sequence joins TRBV7-3 and TRBJ2-7, with D perhaps matching TRBD1 or TRBD2 (6 bases each). The ends were cut back, 2 bases at V and 1 base at J, with 12 bases in the middle. Germline-derived CDR1 and CDR2 are SGHTA and FQGTGA. The CDR3 has 15 amino acids.